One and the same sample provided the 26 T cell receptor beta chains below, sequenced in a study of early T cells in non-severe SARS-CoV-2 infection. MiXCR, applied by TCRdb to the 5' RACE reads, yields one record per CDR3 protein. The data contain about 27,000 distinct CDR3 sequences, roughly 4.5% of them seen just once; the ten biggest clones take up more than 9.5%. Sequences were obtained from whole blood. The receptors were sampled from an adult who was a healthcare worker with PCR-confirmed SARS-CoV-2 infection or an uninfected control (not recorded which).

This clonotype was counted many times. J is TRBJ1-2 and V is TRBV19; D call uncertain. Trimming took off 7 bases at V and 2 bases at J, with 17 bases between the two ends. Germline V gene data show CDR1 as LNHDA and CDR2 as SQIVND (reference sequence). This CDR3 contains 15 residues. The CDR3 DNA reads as TGTGCCAGTACTCCTTGGCCCGAGGGAAACTATGGCTACACCTTC. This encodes CASTPWPEGNYGYTF. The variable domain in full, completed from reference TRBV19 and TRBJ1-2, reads DGGITQSPKYLFRKEGQNVTLSCEQNLNHDAMYWYRQDPGQGLRLIYYSQIVNDFQKGDIAEGYSVSREKKESFPLTVTSAQKNPTAFYLCASTPWPEGNYGYTFGSGTRLTVV.

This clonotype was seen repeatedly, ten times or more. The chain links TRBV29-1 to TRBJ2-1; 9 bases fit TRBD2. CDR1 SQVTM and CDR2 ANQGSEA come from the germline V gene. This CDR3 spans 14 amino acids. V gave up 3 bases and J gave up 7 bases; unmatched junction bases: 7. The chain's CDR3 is CSVDSSGIGNEQFF. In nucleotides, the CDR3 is TGCAGCGTTGATTCTAGCGGGATAGGTAATGAGCAGTTCTTC.

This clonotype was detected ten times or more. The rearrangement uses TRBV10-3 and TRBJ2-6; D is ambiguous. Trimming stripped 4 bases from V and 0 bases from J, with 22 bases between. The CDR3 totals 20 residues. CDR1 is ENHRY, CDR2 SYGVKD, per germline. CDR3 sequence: CAISVAPTETASSGANVLTF. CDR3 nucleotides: TGTGCCATCAGTGTGGCCCCAACTGAGACCGCCAGCTCTGGGGCCAACGTCCTGACTTTC.

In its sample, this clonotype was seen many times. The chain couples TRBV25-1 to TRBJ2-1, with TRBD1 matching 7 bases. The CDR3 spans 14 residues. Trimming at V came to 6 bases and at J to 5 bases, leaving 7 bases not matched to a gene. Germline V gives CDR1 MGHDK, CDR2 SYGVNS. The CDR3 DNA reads TGTGCCAGCAGGGTCCCGGGACAGCACAATGAGCAGTTCTTC. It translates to CASRVPGQHNEQFF.

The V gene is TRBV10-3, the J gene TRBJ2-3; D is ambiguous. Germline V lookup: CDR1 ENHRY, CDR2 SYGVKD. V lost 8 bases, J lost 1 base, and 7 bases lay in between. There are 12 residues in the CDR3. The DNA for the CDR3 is TGTGCCATCGGATCGGGCACAGATACGCAGTATTTT. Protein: CAIGSGTDTQYF.

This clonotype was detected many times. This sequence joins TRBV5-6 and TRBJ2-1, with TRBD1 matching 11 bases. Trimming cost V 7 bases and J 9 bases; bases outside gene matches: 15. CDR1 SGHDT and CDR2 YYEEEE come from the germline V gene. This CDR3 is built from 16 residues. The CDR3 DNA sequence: TGTGCCAGCTCCTTCGTGGGACAGGGGGTTAGCAGTGAGCAGTTCTTC. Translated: CASSFVGQGVSSEQFF.

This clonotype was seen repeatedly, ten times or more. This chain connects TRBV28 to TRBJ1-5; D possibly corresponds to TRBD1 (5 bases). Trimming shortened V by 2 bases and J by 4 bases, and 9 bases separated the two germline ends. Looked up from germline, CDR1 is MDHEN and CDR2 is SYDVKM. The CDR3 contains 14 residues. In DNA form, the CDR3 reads TGTGCCAGCAGTTTACAAGACAGAAATCAGCCCCAGCATTTT. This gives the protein CASSLQDRNQPQHF.

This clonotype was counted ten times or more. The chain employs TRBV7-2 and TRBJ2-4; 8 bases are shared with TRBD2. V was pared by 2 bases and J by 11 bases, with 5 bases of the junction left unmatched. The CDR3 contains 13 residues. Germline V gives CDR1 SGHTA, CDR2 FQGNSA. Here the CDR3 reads CASSLSSGRLQYF. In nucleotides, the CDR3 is TGTGCCAGCAGCTTAAGCAGCGGGAGACTTCAGTACTTC. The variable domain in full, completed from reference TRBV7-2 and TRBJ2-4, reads GAGVSQSPSNKVTEKGKDVELRCDPISGHTALYWYRQSLGQGLEFLIYFQGNSAPDKSGLPSDRFSAERTGGSVSTLTIQRTQQEDSAVYLCASSLSSGRLQYFGAGTRLSVL.

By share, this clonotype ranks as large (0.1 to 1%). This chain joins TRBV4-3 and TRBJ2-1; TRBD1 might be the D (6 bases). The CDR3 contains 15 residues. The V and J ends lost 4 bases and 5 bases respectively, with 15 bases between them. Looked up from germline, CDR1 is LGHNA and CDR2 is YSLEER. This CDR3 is CASSLHPAGDNEQFF. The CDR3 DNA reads TGCGCCAGCAGCCTTCACCCGGCAGGGGACAATGAGCAGTTCTTC.

The CDR3 here is CASSRGASSYEQYV. The DNA of the CDR3 is TGTGCCAGCAGTCGAGGGGCCAGCTCCTACGAGCAGTACGTC. The rearrangement links TRBV6-2 or TRBV6-3 to TRBJ2-7; D is tentatively TRBD1 or TRBD2 (5 bases each). Germline values: CDR1 MNHEY, CDR2 SVGEGT. The CDR3 runs 14 residues. Trimming pared 5 bases from V and 0 bases from J, leaving 11 bases between.

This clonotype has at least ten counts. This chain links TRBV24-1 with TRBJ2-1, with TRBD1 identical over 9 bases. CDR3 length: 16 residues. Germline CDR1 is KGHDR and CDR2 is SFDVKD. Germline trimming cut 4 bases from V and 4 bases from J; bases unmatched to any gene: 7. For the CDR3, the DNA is TGTGCCACCAGTGAAACCGGGACAGGGCTATACAATGAGCAGTTCTTC. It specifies CATSETGTGLYNEQFF.

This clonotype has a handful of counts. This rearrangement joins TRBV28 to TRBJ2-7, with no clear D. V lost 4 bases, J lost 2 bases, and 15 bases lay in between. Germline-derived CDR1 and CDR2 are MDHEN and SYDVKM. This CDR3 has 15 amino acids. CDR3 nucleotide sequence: TGTGCCAGCAGTTCCGACATAGAGGTAGCCTACGAGCAGTACTTC. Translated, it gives CASSSDIEVAYEQYF.

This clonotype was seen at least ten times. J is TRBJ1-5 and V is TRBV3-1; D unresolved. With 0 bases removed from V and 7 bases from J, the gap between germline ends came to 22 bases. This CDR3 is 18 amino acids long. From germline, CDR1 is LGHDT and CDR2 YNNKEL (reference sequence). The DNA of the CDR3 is TGTGCCAGCAGCCAAGAAAGCTTCGGGGTAAGGGAATCCCAGCCCCAGCATTTT. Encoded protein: CASSQESFGVRESQPQHF.

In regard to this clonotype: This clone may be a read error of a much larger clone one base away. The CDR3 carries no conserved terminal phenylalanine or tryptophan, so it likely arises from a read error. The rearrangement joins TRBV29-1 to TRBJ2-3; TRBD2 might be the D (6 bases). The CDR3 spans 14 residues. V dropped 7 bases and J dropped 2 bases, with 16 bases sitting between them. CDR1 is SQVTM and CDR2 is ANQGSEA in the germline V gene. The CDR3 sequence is CSAEEGLHTDTQYS. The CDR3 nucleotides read TGCAGCGCCGAAGAGGGACTTCACACAGATACGCAGTATTCT.

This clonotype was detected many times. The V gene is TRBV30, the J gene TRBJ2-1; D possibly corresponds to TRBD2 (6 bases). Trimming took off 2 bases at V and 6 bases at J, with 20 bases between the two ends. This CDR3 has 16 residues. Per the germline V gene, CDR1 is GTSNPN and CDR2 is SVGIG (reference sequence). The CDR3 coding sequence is TGTGCCTGGAGTCCCACACTAGCCGATTCGGGCAATGAGCAGTTCTTC. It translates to CAWSPTLADSGNEQFF.

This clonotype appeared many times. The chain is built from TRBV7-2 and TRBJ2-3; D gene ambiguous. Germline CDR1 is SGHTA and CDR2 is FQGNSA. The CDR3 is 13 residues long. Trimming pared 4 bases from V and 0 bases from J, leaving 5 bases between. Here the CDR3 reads CASSSYSTDTQYF. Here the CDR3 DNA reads TGTGCCAGCAGCTCATATAGCACAGATACGCAGTATTTT. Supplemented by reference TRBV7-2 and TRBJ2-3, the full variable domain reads GAGVSQSPSNKVTEKGKDVELRCDPISGHTALYWYRQSLGQGLEFLIYFQGNSAPDKSGLPSDRFSAERTGGSVSTLTIQRTQQEDSAVYLCASSSYSTDTQYFGPGTRLTVL.

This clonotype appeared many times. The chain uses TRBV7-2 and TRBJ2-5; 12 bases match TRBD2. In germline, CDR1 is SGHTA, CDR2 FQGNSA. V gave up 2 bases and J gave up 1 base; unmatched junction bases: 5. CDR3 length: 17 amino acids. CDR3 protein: CASSLTLAGGRQETQYF. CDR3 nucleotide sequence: TGTGCCAGCAGCTTAACGCTAGCGGGAGGGCGCCAAGAGACCCAGTACTTC.

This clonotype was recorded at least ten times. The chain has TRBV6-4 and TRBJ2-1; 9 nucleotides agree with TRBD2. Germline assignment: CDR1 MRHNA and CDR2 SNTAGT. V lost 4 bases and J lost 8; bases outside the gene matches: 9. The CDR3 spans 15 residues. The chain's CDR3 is CASSVVSGSTDEQFF. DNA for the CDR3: TGTGCCAGCAGTGTCGTTAGCGGGAGTACCGATGAGCAGTTCTTC.

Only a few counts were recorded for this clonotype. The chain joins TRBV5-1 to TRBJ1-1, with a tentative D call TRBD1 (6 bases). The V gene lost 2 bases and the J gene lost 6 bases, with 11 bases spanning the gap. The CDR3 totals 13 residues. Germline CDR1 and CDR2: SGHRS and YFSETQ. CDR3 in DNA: TGCGCCAGCAGCTTCATACAGGGAGCTGAAGCTTTCTTT. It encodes CASSFIQGAEAFF.

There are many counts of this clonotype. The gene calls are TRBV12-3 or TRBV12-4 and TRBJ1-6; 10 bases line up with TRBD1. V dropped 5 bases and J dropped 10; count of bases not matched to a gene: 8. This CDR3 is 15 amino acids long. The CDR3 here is CASSVHGTGASPLHF. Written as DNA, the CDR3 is TGTGCCAGCAGTGTTCACGGGACAGGGGCCTCACCCCTCCACTTT.

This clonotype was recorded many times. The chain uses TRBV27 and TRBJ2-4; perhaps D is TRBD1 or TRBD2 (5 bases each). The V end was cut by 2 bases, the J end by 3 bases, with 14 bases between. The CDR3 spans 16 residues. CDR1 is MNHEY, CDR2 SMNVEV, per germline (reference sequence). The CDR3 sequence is CASSLKRGGVKNIQYF. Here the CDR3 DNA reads TGTGCCAGCAGTTTAAAGAGGGGTGGTGTCAAAAACATTCAGTACTTC.

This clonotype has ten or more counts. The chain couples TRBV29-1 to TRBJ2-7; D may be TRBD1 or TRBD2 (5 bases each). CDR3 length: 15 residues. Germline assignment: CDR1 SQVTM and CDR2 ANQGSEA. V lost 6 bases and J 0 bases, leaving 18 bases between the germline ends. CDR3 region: CSVSGTGRASYEQYF. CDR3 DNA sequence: TGCAGCGTCTCAGGAACGGGACGAGCCTCCTACGAGCAGTACTTC.

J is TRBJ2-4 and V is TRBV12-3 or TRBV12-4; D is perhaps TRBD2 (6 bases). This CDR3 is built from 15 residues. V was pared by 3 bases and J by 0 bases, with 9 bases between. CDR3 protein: CASSFRGLAKNIQYF. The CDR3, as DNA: TGTGCCAGCAGTTTTCGGGGACTAGCCAAAAACATTCAGTACTTC.

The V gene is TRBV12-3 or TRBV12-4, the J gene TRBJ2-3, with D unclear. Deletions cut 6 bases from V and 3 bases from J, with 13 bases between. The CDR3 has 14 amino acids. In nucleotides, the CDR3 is TGTGCCAGCAGCCGATCCGACGGGACAGATACGCAGTATTTT. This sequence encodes CASSRSDGTDTQYF.

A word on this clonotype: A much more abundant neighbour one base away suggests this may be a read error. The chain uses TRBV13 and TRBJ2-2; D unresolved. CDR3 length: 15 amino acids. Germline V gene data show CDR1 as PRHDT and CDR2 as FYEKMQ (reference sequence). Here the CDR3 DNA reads TGTGTCAGCAGCTTCCGGTTCGCGAACACCGGGGAGCTGTTTTTT. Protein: CVSSFRFANTGELFF.

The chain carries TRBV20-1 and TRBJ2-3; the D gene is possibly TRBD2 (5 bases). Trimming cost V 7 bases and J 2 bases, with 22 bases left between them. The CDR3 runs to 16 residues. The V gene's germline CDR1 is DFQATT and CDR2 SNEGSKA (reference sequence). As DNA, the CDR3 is TGCAGTGACGGCTCCTTAGTGGGAGAATACACAGATACGCAGTATTTT. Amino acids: CSDGSLVGEYTDTQYF.